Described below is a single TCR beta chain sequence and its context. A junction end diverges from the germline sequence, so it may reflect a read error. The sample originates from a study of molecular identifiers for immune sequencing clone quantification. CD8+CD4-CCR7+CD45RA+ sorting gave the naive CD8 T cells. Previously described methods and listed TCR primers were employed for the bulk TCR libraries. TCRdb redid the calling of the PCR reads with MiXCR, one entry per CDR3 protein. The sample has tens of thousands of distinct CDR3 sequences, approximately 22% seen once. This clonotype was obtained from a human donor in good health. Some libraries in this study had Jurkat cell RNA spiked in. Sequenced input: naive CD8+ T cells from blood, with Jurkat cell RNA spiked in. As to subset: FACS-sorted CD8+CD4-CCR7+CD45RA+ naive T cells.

The CDR3 DNA reads as TGCGCCAGCACCCCCGAGCCGGGACAGGGGGCCTACGAGCGGTACTTC. Amino acids: CASTPEPGQGAYERYF. This chain links TRBV4-1 with TRBJ2-7; 12 bases map to TRBD1. In germline, CDR1 is MGHRA, CDR2 YSYEKL. CDR3 size: 16 residues.